This TCR beta chain was identified during a study of T cell responses to AZD1222 COVID-19 vaccine. Here immunoSEQ multiplex PCR was the method, and the copy in TCRdb shows in-frame clones only, minus some. The repertoire holds roughly 150,000 clones, with about nine tenths as singletons. About this clone itself: Its antigen is as yet unknown.

Broader study findings: Only 6 or 7 people who got AZD1222 tested seropositive at baseline. Every sample of the repertoires postdated the peak T cell response. A rise in Spike-specific TCR breadth and depth followed two AZD1222 doses.

The CDR3 has 15 amino acids. CDR1 SGHTA and CDR2 FQGNSA come from the germline V gene. V dropped 4 bases and J dropped 1 base, with 13 bases sitting between them. The chain couples TRBV7-2 to TRBJ1-1; no clear D. The TCR sequence derives from an adult who received the AZD1222 COVID-19 vaccine. The source material was peripheral blood, sampled 28 days after the second AZD1222 dose. The CDR3 sequence is CASSSSGWGNTEAFF. For the CDR3, the DNA is TGTGCCAGCAGCTCCTCTGGGTGGGGGAACACTGAAGCTTTCTTT.